Shown below are 28 T cell receptor beta chains from a single sample sequenced in a study of cytomegalovirus exposure and HLA in healthy donors. The PCR made use of 60 Vbeta and 13 Jbeta primers. Assay used: immunoSEQ multiplex PCR; TCRdb lists only in-frame clones, some missing. The sample yields about 180,000 clones, roughly 88% seen once. The material sequenced was PBMCs. These receptors were obtained from a girl aged 2 to 9 in good health and CMV-seropositive.

V gene TRBV11-3 combines with J gene TRBJ1-1; the D is unclear. V was cut by 5 bases and J by 2 bases, with 9 bases left in between. Germline CDR1 is SGHNT and CDR2 is YENEEA. The CDR3 runs to 13 residues. In DNA, the CDR3 is TGTGCCAGCAGCCCAACAAGTAACACTGAAGCTTTCTTT. Translated: CASSPTSNTEAFF. Full variable domain (remainder filled in from reference TRBV11-3 and TRBJ1-1): EAGVVQSPRYKIIEKKQPVAFWCNPISGHNTLYWYLQNLGQGPELLIRYENEEAVDDSQLPKDRFSAERLKGVDSTLKIQPAELGDSAVYLCASSPTSNTEAFFGQGTRLTVV.

The V gene is TRBV6-5, the J gene TRBJ1-2; D is possibly TRBD1 (6 bases). Trimming removed 6 bases at V and 5 bases at J, with 16 bases between. CDR3 size: 14 residues. Germline lookup yields CDR1 MNHEY and CDR2 SVGAGI. The CDR3 region is CASRSTGTPYGYTF. CDR3 nucleotides: TGTGCCAGCAGGAGTACCGGGACACCATATGGCTACACCTTC.

The chain employs TRBV6-5 and TRBJ1-2; D not resolved. The V end was cut by 0 bases, the J end by 8 bases, with 16 bases between. CDR1 and CDR2 (germline): MNHEY, SVGAGI. This CDR3 has 15 residues. CDR3 nucleotide sequence: TGTGCCAGCAGTTACTCGAGGGCAATTTGGGCGGGCTACACCTTC. Its protein product is CASSYSRAIWAGYTF.

V usage is TRBV10-1 and J usage is TRBJ1-1; 8 bases map to TRBD1. Germline lookup yields CDR1 WNHNN and CDR2 SYGVQD (reference sequence). CDR3 size: 16 residues. After removal of 4 bases from V and 1 base from J, the junction contained 8 bases not matched to a gene. The CDR3 region has the DNA TGCGCCAGCAGTGCCGGGACAGGTCAACCGAACACTGAAGCTTTCTTT. It yields the protein CASSAGTGQPNTEAFF.

The chain is built from TRBV5-4 and TRBJ2-7; weak D call: TRBD1 (5 bases). Germline CDR1 SGHNT, CDR2 YYREEE (reference sequence). The V and J ends lost 0 bases and 1 base respectively, with 11 bases between them. This CDR3 spans 15 amino acids. CDR3 coding DNA: TGTGCCAGCAGCTTGGAGGGGATGGGTTCCTACGAGCAGTACTTC. Its protein product is CASSLEGMGSYEQYF.

The chain uses TRBV2 and TRBJ1-1; D is possibly TRBD1 (6 bases). CDR3 size: 16 residues. Trimming removed 6 bases at V and 0 bases at J, with 17 bases between. CDR1 SNHLY and CDR2 FYNNEI come from the germline V gene. This CDR3 is CASRGQYRELNTEAFF. CDR3 nucleotides: TGTGCCAGCAGAGGACAGTACCGGGAATTGAACACTGAAGCTTTCTTT.

This clone was seen once. The chain carries TRBV5-4 and TRBJ2-1; 7 bases match TRBD1. The length of the CDR3 is 16 residues. The germline V gene encodes CDR1 SGHNT and CDR2 YYREEE (reference sequence). J gave up 4 bases and V 3 bases, and 10 bases lay outside the gene matches. CDR3 sequence (DNA): TGTGCCAGCAGCTCATTTCGACAGGGAAATTACAATGAGCAGTTCTTC. Translated: CASSSFRQGNYNEQFF.

The chain has TRBV15 and TRBJ2-3, with TRBD2 matching over 7 bases. The germline V gene encodes CDR1 LNHNV and CDR2 YYDKDF (reference sequence). V lost 1 base to trimming and J lost 4 bases; unmatched junction nucleotides: 8. This CDR3 region has 16 residues. CDR3 nucleotides: TGTGCCACCAGCAGAGGCAGCGGGGTGGGCCCAGATACGCAGTATTTT. Amino acid sequence: CATSRGSGVGPDTQYF.

The gene calls are TRBV6-6 and TRBJ2-5; 9 nucleotides match TRBD2. This CDR3 comprises 16 residues. V was clipped by 6 bases and J by 5 bases; unmatched bases: 13. CDR1 is MNHNY and CDR2 is SVGAGI in the germline V gene (reference sequence). This chain's CDR3 is CASSPTTSGGGETQYF. CDR3 nucleotide sequence: TGTGCCAGCAGCCCTACGACTAGCGGAGGGGGGGAGACCCAGTACTTC.

The CDR3 bases are TGTGCCAGCAGCTTGGTGGGCAGGGTCCGCGGGCAGTACTTC. Protein sequence: CASSLVGRVRGQYF. The chain has TRBV5-8 and TRBJ2-7; weak D call: TRBD1 (5 bases). V gave up 0 bases and J gave up 9 bases, with 16 bases separating them. The V gene's germline CDR1 is SGHTS and CDR2 YDEGEE. This CDR3 is 14 amino acids long.

The chain recombines TRBV12-5 with TRBJ2-5, with 14 bases lining up with TRBD2. CDR3 length: 17 amino acids. Unmatched junction bases numbered 10, after V lost 6 bases and J lost 4 bases. Germline V lookup: CDR1 LGHNT, CDR2 FRNRAP. For the CDR3, the DNA is TGTGCTAGTGGCCCAGGACTAGCGGGAGGTTCCCCAGAGACCCAGTACTTC. It encodes CASGPGLAGGSPETQYF.

This clone has a handful of counts. The V and J genes are TRBV7-9 and TRBJ2-7; D gene unclear. This CDR3 spans 16 amino acids. The V gene lost 4 bases and the J gene lost 0 bases, with 16 bases spanning the gap. Germline V CDR1 and CDR2: SEHNR, FQNEAQ (reference sequence). This CDR3 reads CASSWVYGLSSYEQYF. For the CDR3, the DNA is TGTGCCAGCAGCTGGGTATACGGGTTGAGCTCCTACGAGCAGTACTTC.

This rearrangement joins TRBV18 to TRBJ1-5; 8 positions match TRBD1. The CDR3 runs to 14 residues. In germline, CDR1 is KGHSH, CDR2 LQKENI. Losses at the gene ends were 4 bases for V and 6 bases for J; bases not matched to a gene: 5. This chain's CDR3 is CASSRQGLGQPQHF. The CDR3 nucleotides are TGTGCCAGCTCACGACAGGGGTTGGGTCAGCCCCAGCATTTT. The whole variable domain, remainder taken from reference TRBV18 and TRBJ1-5, is NAGVMQNPRHLVRRRGQEARLRCSPMKGHSHVYWYRQLPEEGLKFMVYLQKENIIDESGMPKERFSAEFPKEGPSILRIQQVVRGDSAAYFCASSRQGLGQPQHFGDGTRLSIL.

The chain has TRBV29-1 and TRBJ2-7; 16 bases line up with TRBD2. The V segment lost 7 bases and the J segment 6 bases; nucleotides outside the gene matches: 12. The CDR3 loop spans 16 amino acids. Per the germline V gene, CDR1 is SQVTM and CDR2 is ANQGSEA. The CDR3 DNA reads TGCAGCGCTAATTGGGGACTAGCGGGGGGGCGAGGCGAGCAGTACTTC. Translation: CSANWGLAGGRGEQYF.

This sequence joins TRBV7-9 and TRBJ1-5, with 8 bases matching TRBD1. Germline V gives CDR1 SEHNR, CDR2 FQNEAQ (reference sequence). V dropped 0 bases and J dropped 4; count of bases not matched to a gene: 8. This CDR3 is 17 amino acids long. As DNA, the CDR3 is TGTGCCAGCAGCTTAGCCGTACAGGGGGGAGAGAATCAGCCCCAGCATTTT. Residues: CASSLAVQGGENQPQHF.

The chain combines TRBV12-5 with TRBJ1-2; 9 bases are a match to TRBD1. The junction had 11 bases not matched to a gene; V was cut back by 6 bases and J by 6 bases. The CDR3 extends over 15 amino acids. The germline V gene has CDR1 LGHNT and CDR2 FRNRAP. CDR3 coding DNA: TGTGCTAGTGGACCCAAACAGGGGGCTGGTAATGGCTACACCTTC. Its translation is CASGPKQGAGNGYTF.

This chain uses TRBV7-9 with TRBJ2-5; 11 bases agree with TRBD2. Germline CDR1 reads SEHNR; CDR2 reads FQNEAQ (reference sequence). V dropped 2 bases and J dropped 2; count of bases not matched to a gene: 10. The CDR3 is 18 amino acids. The CDR3 region is CASSLTKRLAGYQETQYF. The CDR3 DNA follows: TGTGCCAGCAGCTTAACCAAGAGACTAGCGGGATATCAAGAGACCCAGTACTTC. Combining the CDR3 with reference TRBV7-9 and TRBJ2-5 gives the whole variable domain DTGVSQNPRHKITKRGQNVTFRCDPISEHNRLYWYRQTLGQGPEFLTYFQNEAQLEKSRLLSDRFSAERPKGSFSTLEIQRTEQGDSAMYLCASSLTKRLAGYQETQYFGPGTRLLVL.

The V gene is TRBV4-1, the J gene TRBJ2-2, with TRBD2 identical over 14 bases. Unmatched junction bases numbered 5, after V lost 9 bases and J lost 5 bases. The CDR3 runs to 15 residues. Germline V CDR1 and CDR2: MGHRA, YSYEKL. CDR3 nucleotides: TGCGCCAGTCACGGGACTAGCGGGAGTACCGGGGAGCTGTTTTTT. Translation gives CASHGTSGSTGELFF.

The rearrangement uses TRBV28 and TRBJ1-2; 7 bases are shared with TRBD1. Germline V gene sequence: CDR1 MDHEN, CDR2 SYDVKM. V lost 4 bases, J lost 5 bases, and 10 bases stayed unmatched. The CDR3 extends over 15 amino acids. The CDR3, as DNA: TGTGCCAGCAGTTCCGCTTGGGGACAGAGTTATGGCTACACCTTC. Translating it yields CASSSAWGQSYGYTF.

The gene calls are TRBV27 and TRBJ1-5; D gene uncertain. Per the germline V gene, CDR1 is MNHEY and CDR2 is SMNVEV (reference sequence). The CDR3 is 15 residues long. The V end was cut by 6 bases, the J end by 3 bases, with 15 bases between. CDR3 in DNA: TGTGCCAGCAGCTACTTGGGAGGTTCCAATCAGCCCCAGCATTTT. Amino acid sequence: CASSYLGGSNQPQHF.

This rearrangement joins TRBV7-8 to TRBJ2-5; TRBD2 might be the D (6 bases). Germline V gene sequence: CDR1 SGHVS, CDR2 FQNEAQ. Trimming took 1 base from V and 5 from J, leaving 17 bases between them. There are 16 residues in the CDR3. The CDR3: CASSLVGGGLVETQYF. DNA for the CDR3: TGTGCCAGCAGCTTAGTGGGTGGGGGGTTGGTTGAGACCCAGTACTTC.

The chain links TRBV4-1 to TRBJ2-3; 8 nucleotides agree with TRBD2. The CDR3 has 16 residues. Germline V gives CDR1 MGHRA, CDR2 YSYEKL. J was trimmed by 3 bases and V by 1 base; bases with no gene match: 6. The CDR3 DNA reads as TGCGCCAGCAGCCAAGTTCCCGGGGGGGTTACAGATACGCAGTATTTT. This sequence encodes CASSQVPGGVTDTQYF.

The rearrangement uses TRBV27 and TRBJ1-1; tentatively, D is TRBD1 (5 bases). This CDR3 is built from 16 residues. The ends were cut back, 4 bases at V and 4 bases at J, with 19 bases in the middle. Germline V lookup: CDR1 MNHEY, CDR2 SMNVEV (reference sequence). This CDR3 is CASSWGFPGVPTEAFF. The CDR3 DNA reads as TGTGCCAGCAGTTGGGGTTTTCCGGGGGTCCCCACTGAAGCTTTCTTT.

The CDR3 loop reads CASSEGVESEQYF. The CDR3 DNA is TGTGCCAGCAGTGAAGGAGTGGAGTCCGAGCAGTACTTC. The chain couples TRBV2 to TRBJ2-7; D is uncertain. CDR3 length equals 13 residues. The germline gives CDR1 SNHLY, CDR2 FYNNEI. The ends were cut back, 1 base at V and 6 bases at J, with 10 bases in the middle.

The chain has TRBV28 and TRBJ2-7; 7 positions agree with TRBD1. CDR1 MDHEN and CDR2 SYDVKM come from the germline V gene. The trim removed 7 bases at V and 4 bases at J, leaving 10 bases unmatched. CDR3 size: 14 residues. CDR3 loop: CASTLTGLSYEQYF. DNA for the CDR3: TGTGCCAGCACCCTGACAGGGCTTAGTTACGAGCAGTACTTC.

The J gene is TRBJ2-3, the V gene TRBV5-1, with 9 bases fitting TRBD2. The CDR3 consists of 17 residues. V gave up 0 bases and J gave up 5 bases; unmatched junction bases: 10. Germline CDR1 SGHRS, CDR2 YFSETQ. The CDR3 DNA reads TGCGCCAGCAGCTTGGCCTCCCTGACTAGCGGATTAGATACGCAGTATTTT. It specifies CASSLASLTSGLDTQYF.

The chain is built from TRBV21-1 and TRBJ1-2. TRBV21-1 is classified as a pseudogene. The CDR3 extends over 14 amino acids. The CDR3 reads CASSKEGGRYGYTF. The CDR3 DNA is TGTGCCAGCAGCAAAGAGGGAGGCCGCTATGGCTACACCTTC.

The chain has TRBV2 and TRBJ1-2, with D perhaps matching TRBD1 (5 bases). The CDR3 has 14 amino acids. Germline CDR1 SNHLY, CDR2 FYNNEI. V shed 6 bases and J shed 5 bases, with 16 bases lying between them. Written as DNA, the CDR3 is TGTGCCAGCAGCAAGGCAGGGATGGGGTATGGCTACACCTTC. This encodes CASSKAGMGYGYTF.